Listed below are T cell receptor beta chains from one sample, sequenced in a study of T-cell memory formation after mild COVID-19. TCRdb used MiXCR to reprocess the 5' RACE reads, holding one entry per CDR3 protein. The sample includes hundreds of thousands of distinct CDR3 sequences, around 22% of them seen just once. What was sequenced was PBMCs or a T cell subset sorted from them (not recorded which). Receptors were obtained from an adult woman who had mild COVID-19 (a few samples of this study predate the infection). Cell type and time point are not known. The CDR3 runs from the conserved cysteine through the conserved F or W. The D gene is left open where the match is weak. The size of a clone is reported for some rows only, either as once, few or many, or as a class for expanded clones.

d_gene,len,j_gene,v_gene,abundance,CDR3nt,CDR3aa
TRBD2,19,TRBJ2-7,TRBV4-2,.,TGTGCCAGCAGCCAAGTGGATGAGCGGGGGGAGGTTTTCGGCTACGAGCAGTACTTC,CASSQVDERGEVFGYEQYF
.,17,TRBJ2-1,TRBV4-2,.,TGTGCCAGCAGCGAGGGCGTCGGGGGGCCGATCAACAATGAGCAGTTCTTC,CASSEGVGGPINNEQFF
.,13,TRBJ1-5,TRBV12-3/TRBV12-4,few,TGTGCCAGCAGTTTTAGGGAGAATCAGCCCCAGCATTTT,CASSFRENQPQHF
.,12,TRBJ2-1,TRBV7-9,many,TGTGCCAGCAGCTTAGTTCCTAATGAGCAGTTCTTC,CASSLVPNEQFF
.,14,TRBJ2-5,TRBV24-1,few,TGTGCCACCAGTGGAGTTAAGGGGGGGGAGACCCAGTACTTC,CATSGVKGGETQYF
TRBD2,16,TRBJ2-1,TRBV5-6,few,TGTGCCAGCAGCTTGGCGGGACTAGCGCAATACAATGAGCAGTTCTTC,CASSLAGLAQYNEQFF
TRBD2,15,TRBJ2-1,TRBV6-5,.,TGTGCCAGCAGTTATGCGGGAGCGTCCTACAATGAGCAGTTCTTC,CASSYAGASYNEQFF
.,11,TRBJ1-1,TRBV6-1,.,TGTGCCAGCAGTGAAGCCCGGGGAGCTTTCTTT,CASSEARGAFF
TRBD2,16,TRBJ2-3,TRBV4-3,.,TGCGCCAGCAGCCAAGACGCGACTAGCGGCACAGATACGCAGTATTTT,CASSQDATSGTDTQYF
TRBD2,19,TRBJ2-3,TRBV27,few,TGTGCCAGCGCTAAGACCGGGACTAGCGGGATTCGACGCACAGATACGCAGTATTTT,CASAKTGTSGIRRTDTQYF
TRBD2,14,TRBJ2-1,TRBV12-3/TRBV12-4,.,TGTGCCAGCAGTTTTAGCGGGAGGCGTTTAAGGGAGTTCTTC,CASSFSGRRLREFF
.,13,TRBJ2-5,TRBV7-6,.,TGTGCCAGCAGCTTCGGGGGTGAAGAGACCCAGTACTTC,CASSFGGEETQYF
.,15,TRBJ2-6,TRBV2,.,TGTGCCAGCAGTGATGGTCCCTCTGGGGCCAACGTCCTGACTTTC,CASSDGPSGANVLTF
.,13,TRBJ2-7,TRBV15,.,TGTGCCACCAGCAGAGATGTGTCCTACGAGCAGTACTTC,CATSRDVSYEQYF
.,15,TRBJ1-1,TRBV18,few,TGTGCCAGCTCATCGGACCGGGACTCGAAAAGGGGGTCTTTCTTT,CASSSDRDSKRGSFF
.,13,TRBJ2-7,TRBV24-1,.,TGTGCCACCCGTAAGGGGGGAACCTACGAGCAGTACTTC,CATRKGGTYEQYF
.,18,TRBJ2-3,TRBV12-3/TRBV12-4,.,TGTGCCAGCAGTTTAGAGCCCCTCATTACAGGGACGACAGATACGCAGTATTTT,CASSLEPLITGTTDTQYF
TRBD1,13,TRBJ1-2,TRBV3-1,.,TGTGCCAGCGGCACACAGGGGGCCTATGGCTACACCTTC,CASGTQGAYGYTF
.,15,TRBJ2-3,TRBV7-6,.,TGTGCCAGCAGGTTCACGGGGGTTATCACAGATACGCAGTATTTT,CASRFTGVITDTQYF
.,14,TRBJ1-2,TRBV6-5,.,TGTGCCAGCAGTCTCGGAGCCGCGGGCTATGGCTACACCTTC,CASSLGAAGYGYTF
TRBD1,14,TRBJ1-2,TRBV2,.,TGTGCCAGCAGTGAAGGCAGGGGGGGTTATGGCTACACCTTC,CASSEGRGGYGYTF
TRBD2,18,TRBJ2-3,TRBV7-2,once,TGTGCCAGCAGCTTAAAGCCGGTTACTAGCGGGGGGGCAAAGACGCAGTATTTT,CASSLKPVTSGGAKTQYF
TRBD1,17,TRBJ2-1,TRBV5-1,.,TGCGCCAGCAGCTATGGGACAGGTGAGGGACAGTACAATGAGCAGTTCTTC,CASSYGTGEGQYNEQFF
.,13,TRBJ2-2,TRBV29-1,few,TGCAGCGTTGAAGCAGATAACACCGGGGAGCTGTTTTTT,CSVEADNTGELFF
TRBD2,16,TRBJ2-1,TRBV18,few,TGTGCCAGCTCACCTACTAGCGGGAGTAACTACAATGAGCAGTTCTTC,CASSPTSGSNYNEQFF
TRBD2,15,TRBJ2-7,TRBV9,few,TGTGCCAGCAGCGCGGGAGGCGGGAGGATCTACGAGCAGTACTTC,CASSAGGGRIYEQYF
TRBD1,15,TRBJ2-1,TRBV13,many,TGTGCCAGCAGCTTGAGACAGGGCTCCTACAATGAGCAGTTCTTC,CASSLRQGSYNEQFF
.,12,TRBJ2-1,TRBV19,.,TGTGCCAGTAGTATCAGGAACAATGAGCAGTTCTTC,CASSIRNNEQFF
.,16,TRBJ2-6,TRBV29-1,few,TGCAGCGTTGCAGGGTCGGGGACCTCTGGGGCCAACGTCCTGACTTTC,CSVAGSGTSGANVLTF
.,15,TRBJ1-1,TRBV19,.,TGTGCCAGTAGTACGGCCCGGGGACGGAACACTGAAGCTTTCTTT,CASSTARGRNTEAFF
.,15,TRBJ2-2,TRBV5-6,few,TGTGCCAGCAGCTCGTTCGGGCAGACCCCCGGGGAGCTGTTTTTT,CASSSFGQTPGELFF
.,11,TRBJ2-7,TRBV11-3,few,TGTGCCAGCAGCTTAGACCACGAGCAGTACTTC,CASSLDHEQYF
TRBD1,15,TRBJ2-7,TRBV7-3,.,TGTGCCAGCAGCCAGGGGGCAGGGGAGCCCTACGAGCAGTACTTC,CASSQGAGEPYEQYF
TRBD1,15,TRBJ2-2,TRBV12-3/TRBV12-4,.,TGTGCCAGCAGCCACAGGGGCTGGAACACCGGGGAGCTGTTTTTT,CASSHRGWNTGELFF
.,15,TRBJ1-2,TRBV11-2,.,TGTGCCAGCAGCTTAAGGAACAGCGCGACTTATGGCTACACCTTC,CASSLRNSATYGYTF
.,15,TRBJ2-5,TRBV5-1,.,TGCGCCAGCAGCTTCCTACCGGGGGACCGGGAGACCCAGTACTTC,CASSFLPGDRETQYF
.,13,TRBJ2-7,TRBV3-1,.,TGTGCCAGCGCCCCGGGACGGATCTACGAGCAGTACTTC,CASAPGRIYEQYF
.,15,TRBJ2-5,TRBV10-3,few,TGTGCCATCAGTGAGGCGGGACTCTCTCAGGAGACCCAGTACTTC,CAISEAGLSQETQYF
TRBD1,18,TRBJ2-2,TRBV12-3/TRBV12-4,.,TGTGCCAGCAGTTTAGCGTCCCCCCGGGACAGAAACACCGGGGAGCTGTTTTTT,CASSLASPRDRNTGELFF